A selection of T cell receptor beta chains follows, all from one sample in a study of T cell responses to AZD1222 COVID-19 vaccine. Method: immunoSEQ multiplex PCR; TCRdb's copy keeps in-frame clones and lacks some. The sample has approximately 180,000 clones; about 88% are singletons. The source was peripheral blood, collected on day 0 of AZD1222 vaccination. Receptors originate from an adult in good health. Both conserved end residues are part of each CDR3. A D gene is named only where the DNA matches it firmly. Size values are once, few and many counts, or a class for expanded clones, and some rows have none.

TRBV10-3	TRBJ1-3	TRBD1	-	TGTGCCATCAGTGAGTCGGGGACAGGGGCCATATATTTT	CAISESGTGAIYF
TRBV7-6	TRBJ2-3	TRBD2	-	TGTGCCAGCAGCGGGGGCCGACTAGCGGGAGGGACAGATACGCAGTATTTT	CASSGGRLAGGTDTQYF
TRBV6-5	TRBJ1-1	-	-	TGTGCCAGCAGGGGGGGAGGGAAGAACACTGAAGCTTTCTTT	CASRGGGKNTEAFF
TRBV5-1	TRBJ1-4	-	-	TGCGCCAGCAGCCCCGGGACTGCGGTTGAAAAACTGTTTTTT	CASSPGTAVEKLFF
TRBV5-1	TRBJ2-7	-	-	TGCGCCAGCAGCTTGGCCAGGGGGGGCCAGTCCTACGAGCAGTACTTC	CASSLARGGQSYEQYF
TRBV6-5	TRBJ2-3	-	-	TGTGCCAGCAGTCTTGCCCATTCTGATACGCAGTATTTT	CASSLAHSDTQYF
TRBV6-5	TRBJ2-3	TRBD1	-	TGTGCCAGCAGTTACCGGGACAGGGCGGGCACAGATACGCAGTATTTT	CASSYRDRAGTDTQYF
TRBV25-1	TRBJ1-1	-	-	TGTGCCAGCATTGGGCAGGGCTTTTTGAACACTGAAGCTTTCTTT	CASIGQGFLNTEAFF
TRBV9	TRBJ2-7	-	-	TGTGCCAGCAGCGTAGGGGCCCGGGTTGGCCACGAGCAGTACTTC	CASSVGARVGHEQYF
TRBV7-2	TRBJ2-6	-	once	TGTGCCAGCAGCTTAGGTGGGCCCTCTGGGGCCAACGTCCTGACTTTC	CASSLGGPSGANVLTF
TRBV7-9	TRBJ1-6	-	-	TGTGCCAGCAGCTTAAGACACATGGGCTCACCCCTCCACTTT	CASSLRHMGSPLHF
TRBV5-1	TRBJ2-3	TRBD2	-	TGCGCCAGCAGCTTGGGATCAAAGGGACTAGCGGGAGCAGATACGCAGTATTTT	CASSLGSKGLAGADTQYF
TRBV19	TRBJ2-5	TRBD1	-	TGTGCCAGTAGTATCCTCGGACAGGTCCAAGAGACCCAGTACTTC	CASSILGQVQETQYF
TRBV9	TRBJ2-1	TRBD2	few	TGTGCCAGCAGCGTAGGTGGCGGGGGGACGATTAATGAGCAGTTCTTC	CASSVGGGGTINEQFF
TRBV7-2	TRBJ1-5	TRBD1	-	TGTGCCAGCAGCTTAACCCCCGGGACAGGCAATCAGCCCCAGCATTTT	CASSLTPGTGNQPQHF
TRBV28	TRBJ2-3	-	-	TGTGCCAGCAGTGCCCTTATTAGGACAGTCAGCACAGATACGCAGTATTTT	CASSALIRTVSTDTQYF
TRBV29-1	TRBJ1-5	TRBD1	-	TGCAGCGTTCAGGGACAGGATAGACAGCCCCAGCATTTT	CSVQGQDRQPQHF
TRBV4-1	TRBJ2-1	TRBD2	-	TGCGCCAGCAGCCAAGATCCGGGGGGCTCCTACAATGAGCAGTTCTTC	CASSQDPGGSYNEQFF
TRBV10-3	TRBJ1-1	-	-	TGTGCCATCGGAGCAGGTTTTTTCGACACTGAAGCTTTCTTT	CAIGAGFFDTEAFF
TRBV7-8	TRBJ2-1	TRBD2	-	TGTGCCAGCAGCGCCCCGGGACTAGCGGGGGGGCCGGTTGAGCAGTTCTTC	CASSAPGLAGGPVEQFF